These T cell receptor beta chains were read from a single sample in a study of blood T cell repertoires in COVID-19. The method was immunoSEQ multiplex PCR; TCRdb's version includes in-frame clones alone and lacks a portion of them. The data contain 250,000 to 350,000 clones, around nine tenths of them singletons. Sequenced sample: peripheral blood. Receptors were obtained from a man aged 30 to 45 with acute or convalescent COVID-19. Each CDR3 is given with its conserved first and last residue. D genes are given only for firm matches. Expanded clones get a size class; other rows say once, few or many, or leave the size out.

clone_size d_call j_call v_call cdr3_nt cdr3_aa
NA TRBD1 TRBJ2-1 TRBV6-1 TGTGCCAGCAGTGACCACCGGGACAGTGTCAATGAGCAGTTCTTC CASSDHRDSVNEQFF
NA NA TRBJ1-2 TRBV18 TGTGCCAGCTCACCACGGCCGGACACCACTGGCTATGGCTACACCTTC CASSPRPDTTGYGYTF
NA TRBD1 TRBJ1-1 TRBV5-1 TGCGCCAGCAGCTCCTACCCCGGACAGGGACCTTTGAACACTGAAGCTTTCTTT CASSSYPGQGPLNTEAFF
few TRBD2 TRBJ2-7 TRBV27 TGTGCCAGCAGTTTACGGACTAGCGGGAGGACCAACGTCCGGGGCGAGCAGTACTTC CASSLRTSGRTNVRGEQYF
NA NA TRBJ1-1 TRBV10-3 TGTGCCACCGCCACTCCGGGGGTGAACACTGAAGCTTTCTTT CATATPGVNTEAFF
NA TRBD1 TRBJ1-2 TRBV2 TGTGCCAGCAGTGAGGGACAGGGCTCACCCTATGGCTACACCTTC CASSEGQGSPYGYTF
once NA TRBJ2-1 TRBV2 TGTGCCAGCAGTGAGGGGAGAAGCTCCTACAATGAGCAGTTCTTC CASSEGRSSYNEQFF
NA TRBD1 TRBJ1-3 TRBV6-1 TGTGCCAGCAGTGAAGCGACAGGGGGAAACACCATATATTTT CASSEATGGNTIYF
NA TRBD1 TRBJ2-3 TRBV6-5 TGTGCCAGCAAGGCCACCGGACAGGGTTGGGATACGCAGTATTTT CASKATGQGWDTQYF
NA TRBD1 TRBJ2-7 TRBV18 TGTGCCAGCTCACCACAGGACAGGGCAGGGCAGGAGCAGTACTTC CASSPQDRAGQEQYF
NA NA TRBJ2-7 TRBV5-1 TGCGCCAGCAGCTTGCCAGACTCCAGATCCTACGAGCAGTACTTC CASSLPDSRSYEQYF
NA TRBD2 TRBJ2-7 TRBV4-1 TGCGCCAGCAGCCAAGCGGCGCGGGAGGCGAGCGAGCAGTACTTC CASSQAAREASEQYF
NA NA TRBJ1-1 TRBV6-1 TGTGCCAGCAGTGAAAATCTGGGGGGGGCTCGACTCGCTTTCTTT CASSENLGGARLAFF
NA NA TRBJ2-5 TRBV4-2 TGTGCCAGCAGCCAAGATGGCGCAGGGGGGGAGACCCAGTACTTC CASSQDGAGGETQYF
NA NA TRBJ2-1 TRBV29-1 TGCAGCGTTGCGACTCGGCCGGGGGAATACAATGAGCAGTTCTTC CSVATRPGEYNEQFF
NA NA TRBJ2-3 TRBV5-1 TGCGCCAGCAGCGTTAGCGGAAGCACAGATACGCAGTATTTT CASSVSGSTDTQYF
once NA TRBJ2-3 TRBV19 TGTGCCAGTACCCCTCGACAGGCGGCCCTTAGCACAGATACGCAGTATTTT CASTPRQAALSTDTQYF